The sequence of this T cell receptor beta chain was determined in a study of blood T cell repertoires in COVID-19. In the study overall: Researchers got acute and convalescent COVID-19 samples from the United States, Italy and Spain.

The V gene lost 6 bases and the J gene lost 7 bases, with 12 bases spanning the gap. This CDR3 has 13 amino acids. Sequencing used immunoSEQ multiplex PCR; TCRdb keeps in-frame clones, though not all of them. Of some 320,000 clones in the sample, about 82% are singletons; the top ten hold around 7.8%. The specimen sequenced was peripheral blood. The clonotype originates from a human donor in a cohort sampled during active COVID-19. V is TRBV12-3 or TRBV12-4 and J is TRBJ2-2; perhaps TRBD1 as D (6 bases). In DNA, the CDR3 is TGTGCCAGCAGGAAACAGGGCGTCGGGGAGCTGTTTTTT. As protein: CASRKQGVGELFF.